The rows below give T cell receptor beta chains drawn from one sample of a study of blood T cells in healthy people across ages. TCRdb reanalysed the 5' RACE reads using MiXCR and keeps one entry per CDR3 protein. Of about a million distinct CDR3 sequences in the sample, roughly two fifths were seen once. Sequencing was done on a sample of blood. These receptors were taken from a young man in good health. Both conserved end residues are part of each CDR3. Each record gives: clone size, D gene, J gene, V gene, CDR3 DNA, CDR3 protein. D genes are given only for firm matches. Only some rows state a clone size, as once, few, many or a class for expanded clones.

size: .
D: TRBD1
J: TRBJ2-5
V: TRBV24-1
DNA: TGTGCCACCAGTGATCCCAGGGGACAGGACCAAGAGACCCAGTACTTC
CDR3: CATSDPRGQDQETQYF

size: .
D: TRBD1
J: TRBJ2-4
V: TRBV27
DNA: TGTGCCAGCAGTCTGCCGGGACAGAAAACCATTCAGTACTTC
CDR3: CASSLPGQKTIQYF

size: few
D: .
J: TRBJ1-1
V: TRBV20-1
DNA: TGCAGTGCTGGCTCGGCAGTTTACACTGAAGCTTTCTTT
CDR3: CSAGSAVYTEAFF

size: .
D: .
J: TRBJ2-1
V: TRBV6-2/TRBV6-3
DNA: TGTGCCAGCAGTGATGGCAGGGAGTACAATGAGCAGTTCTTC
CDR3: CASSDGREYNEQFF

size: .
D: .
J: TRBJ2-7
V: TRBV7-2
DNA: TGTGCCAGCAGCTTAGGAGGGGAGTTGTCCTACGAGCAGTACTTC
CDR3: CASSLGGELSYEQYF

size: few
D: .
J: TRBJ1-1
V: TRBV9
DNA: TGTGCCAGCTCCCGGGTGGACACTGAAGCTTTCTTT
CDR3: CASSRVDTEAFF

size: .
D: .
J: TRBJ1-1
V: TRBV9
DNA: TGTACCAGCAGCGTAGGGGACCTCACTGAAGCTTTCTTT
CDR3: CTSSVGDLTEAFF

size: .
D: .
J: TRBJ1-5
V: TRBV6-2/TRBV6-3
DNA: TGTGCCAGCAGAAACGGGGGGGACCATCAGCCCCAGCATTTT
CDR3: CASRNGGDHQPQHF

size: many
D: .
J: TRBJ2-1
V: TRBV4-2
DNA: TGTGCCAGCAGCCAAGAAAGGACAGTAAATGAGCAGTTCTTC
CDR3: CASSQERTVNEQFF

size: .
D: TRBD1
J: TRBJ1-1
V: TRBV18
DNA: TGTGCCAGCTCACAGGGACAGGGGGCTGATGAAGCTTTCTTT
CDR3: CASSQGQGADEAFF

size: .
D: .
J: TRBJ1-2
V: TRBV6-5
DNA: TGTGCCAGCAGTTACTCGAAGTGGTACACCGGCCTTCTGAACTATGGCTACACCTTC
CDR3: CASSYSKWYTGLLNYGYTF

size: once
D: .
J: TRBJ2-7
V: TRBV2
DNA: TGTGCCAGCCTCTTCGCTGATCAGGGACTCCTCTACGAGCAGTACTTC
CDR3: CASLFADQGLLYEQYF

size: .
D: .
J: TRBJ2-6
V: TRBV9
DNA: TGTGCCAGCAGCGTAACGGGCACAAACTCTGGGGCCAACGTCCTGACTTTC
CDR3: CASSVTGTNSGANVLTF

size: few
D: .
J: TRBJ2-3
V: TRBV20-1
DNA: TGCAGTGCACGACTAGTGGATACGCAGTATTTT
CDR3: CSARLVDTQYF

size: few
D: TRBD1
J: TRBJ2-1
V: TRBV7-8
DNA: TGTGCCAGCAGCTCTACAGGGGGAACCTACAATGAGCAGTTCTTC
CDR3: CASSSTGGTYNEQFF

size: few
D: .
J: TRBJ1-1
V: TRBV5-1
DNA: TGCGCCAGCAGCTTGGATTTTGGTGAAGCTTTCTTT
CDR3: CASSLDFGEAFF

size: few
D: .
J: TRBJ2-7
V: TRBV20-1
DNA: TGCAGTGCTAGCCTGGGGACTCGCGAGCAGTACTTC
CDR3: CSASLGTREQYF

size: .
D: .
J: TRBJ1-6
V: TRBV6-6
DNA: TGTGCCAGCAATTCCCGAACCGGGACCCTCCACTTT
CDR3: CASNSRTGTLHF

size: many
D: TRBD1
J: TRBJ2-3
V: TRBV12-3/TRBV12-4
DNA: TGTGCCAGCAGTTCCGGACAGGGGAATACGCAGTATTTT
CDR3: CASSSGQGNTQYF

size: .
D: .
J: TRBJ2-3
V: TRBV20-1
DNA: TGCAGTGCTAGAGACCCAGTATGGTACACAGATACGCAGTATTTT
CDR3: CSARDPVWYTDTQYF

size: .
D: TRBD2
J: TRBJ2-2
V: TRBV9
DNA: TGTGCCAGCAGCGACAGCGGGGGGGATTACACCGGGGAGCTGTTTTTT
CDR3: CASSDSGGDYTGELFF

size: .
D: .
J: TRBJ2-7
V: TRBV20-1
DNA: TGCAGTGCCGGAGGGGGGGACAACCCTTACGAGCAGTACTTC
CDR3: CSAGGGDNPYEQYF

size: .
D: TRBD2
J: TRBJ2-3
V: TRBV6-6
DNA: TGTGCCAGCAGAAAACTAGCGGGGGGAGGTACAGATACGCAGTATTTT
CDR3: CASRKLAGGGTDTQYF

size: few
D: .
J: TRBJ2-3
V: TRBV4-1
DNA: TGCGCCAGCAGCCAAGAATTTGGACGGAAAAGCACAGATACGCAGTATTTT
CDR3: CASSQEFGRKSTDTQYF

size: .
D: .
J: TRBJ2-1
V: TRBV5-1
DNA: TGCGCCAGCAGCTTGGAAGGAGTATCGGAGACCCAGTTCTTC
CDR3: CASSLEGVSETQFF

size: .
D: .
J: TRBJ2-7
V: TRBV20-1
DNA: TGCAGTGCTAGTAGCAGGGACTTCTACGAGCAGTACTTC
CDR3: CSASSRDFYEQYF

size: few
D: TRBD1
J: TRBJ2-2
V: TRBV29-1
DNA: TGCAGCGCAGACAGGGTGGGGCCCGGGGAGCTGTTTTTT
CDR3: CSADRVGPGELFF

size: few
D: .
J: TRBJ2-3
V: TRBV20-1
DNA: TGCAGTGCTAGTAGGGCAGCCTCAAGGGCAGATACGCAGTATTTT
CDR3: CSASRAASRADTQYF

size: many
D: .
J: TRBJ1-2
V: TRBV6-2/TRBV6-3
DNA: TGTGCCAGCAGCCTCCGGGACGGACCATTTTATGGCTATGGCTACACCTTC
CDR3: CASSLRDGPFYGYGYTF

size: few
D: .
J: TRBJ1-4
V: TRBV7-2
DNA: TGTGCCAGCAGCTTGGTCGGAGCAGGGGCGCCAACTAATGAAAAACTGTTTTTT
CDR3: CASSLVGAGAPTNEKLFF

size: .
D: .
J: TRBJ1-1
V: TRBV19
DNA: TGTGCCAGTAGTACCGTCGGGGGGAACACTGAAGCTTTCTTT
CDR3: CASSTVGGNTEAFF

size: .
D: TRBD2
J: TRBJ2-5
V: TRBV20-1
DNA: TGCAGTGCTCTCCGGACTAGCGGGGGGGCCCGATTGGAGACCCAGTACTTC
CDR3: CSALRTSGGARLETQYF

size: .
D: .
J: TRBJ2-1
V: TRBV3-1
DNA: TGTGCCAGCAGCCAAGCTTCCCTAGGGAACAATGAGCAGTTCTTC
CDR3: CASSQASLGNNEQFF

size: .
D: .
J: TRBJ1-2
V: TRBV20-1
DNA: TGCAGTGCTAGAGATACGACCCGCTATGGCTACACCTTC
CDR3: CSARDTTRYGYTF

size: .
D: .
J: TRBJ1-2
V: TRBV2
DNA: TGTGCCACCGAATGGGATAATAGTAGGGGCTACACCTTC
CDR3: CATEWDNSRGYTF